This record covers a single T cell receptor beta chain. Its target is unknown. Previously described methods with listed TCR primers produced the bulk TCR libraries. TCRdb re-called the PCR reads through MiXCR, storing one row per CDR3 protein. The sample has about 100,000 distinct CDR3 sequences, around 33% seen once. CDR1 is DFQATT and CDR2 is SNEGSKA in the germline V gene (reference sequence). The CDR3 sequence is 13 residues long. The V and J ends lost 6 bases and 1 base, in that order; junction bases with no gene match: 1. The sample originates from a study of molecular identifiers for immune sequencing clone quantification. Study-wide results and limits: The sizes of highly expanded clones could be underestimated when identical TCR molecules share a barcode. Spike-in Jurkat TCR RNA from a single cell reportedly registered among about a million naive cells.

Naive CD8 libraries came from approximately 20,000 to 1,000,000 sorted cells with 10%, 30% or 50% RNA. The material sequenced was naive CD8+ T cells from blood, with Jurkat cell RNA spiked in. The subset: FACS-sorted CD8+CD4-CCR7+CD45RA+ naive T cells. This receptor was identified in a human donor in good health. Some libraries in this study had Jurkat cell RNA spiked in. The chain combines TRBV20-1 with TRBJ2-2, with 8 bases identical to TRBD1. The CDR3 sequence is CSATGGNTGELFF. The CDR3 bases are TGCAGTGCAACAGGGGGGAACACCGGGGAGCTGTTTTTT.